This T cell receptor beta chain stems from a study of neurological immune-mediated disorders. Whole-study results and caveats: The level of TCR clonal expansion was highest in patients with HTLV-1-associated myelopathy and lowest in multiple sclerosis, where it fell below the level seen in healthy controls.

MiXCR, applied by TCRdb to the 5' RACE reads, yields one record per CDR3 protein. There are 30,000 to 35,000 distinct CDR3 sequences in the sample; about 4.1% occur only once, and more than 20% lies in the top ten. This clonotype has ten or more counts. What it binds is not known. The material sequenced was CD4+ T cells from blood. The clonotype originates from a woman aged 40 to 50 in good health.

The CDR3 spells CASSFRKSSYNEQFF. DNA of the CDR3: TGTGCCAGCAGCTTCCGGAAAAGCTCCTACAATGAGCAGTTCTTC. The rearrangement uses TRBV11-2 and TRBJ2-1; D ambiguous. The V gene lost 3 bases and the J gene lost 0 bases, with 9 bases spanning the gap. CDR1 SGHAT and CDR2 FQNNGV come from the germline V gene. CDR3 length: 15 amino acids.